In its sample, the clone carrying this T cell receptor delta chain was seen a few times. Its antigen is as yet unknown. CDR3 length equals 22 residues. V gave up 1 base and J gave up 0 bases; unmatched junction bases: 16. The germline V gene encodes CDR1 TSWWSYY and CDR2 QGS. The template was reverse-transcribed extracted RNA. Pooled V-gene forward primers with one constant-region reverse primer generated the CDR3 amplicons by multiplex PCR. TCRdb used CATT to re-call clones from the multiplex PCR reads. Here the sample spans under 30,000 delta-chain clones, around 7.4% being singletons. This sample was taken from a study of Vδ1+ human thymocytes. The study's findings and limits: Highly polyclonal TRG and TRD repertoires with Gaussian CDR3 length distributions appeared in thymus. Unexpected Vdelta2 sequences could cause misinterpretation of bulk repertoire data. TRG sequences recurred across donors, whereas TRD sequences stayed essentially private.

After alphabeta T cell depletion, CD3+ Vdelta1+ Vdelta2- thymocytes were sorted. The sequence was collected from a girl under three years old who had congenital heart surgery. This sequence joins TRDV1 and TRDJ2; 11 bases match TRDD3. The specimen was Vdelta1+ gamma-delta thymocytes from the thymus. Subset: FACS-sorted CD3+ TCRalphabeta- TCRVdelta1+ TCRVdelta2- thymocytes. In DNA, the CDR3 is TGTGCTCTTGGGGAACAAAAGGGGCGGCTGGGGGATACCGAAGCTTTGACAGCACAACTCTTCTTT. This codes for CALGEQKGRLGDTEALTAQLFF.